The next 7 T cell receptor beta chains were all read from a single sample in a study of T cells of healthy individuals. TCRdb recomputed calls from the 5' RACE reads with MiXCR, one row per CDR3 protein. The sample shows tens of thousands of distinct CDR3 sequences, about 14% of them seen only once. These receptors all stem from a human donor in good health.

V gene TRBV3-1 combines with J gene TRBJ2-7; no reliable D call. V was cut by 1 base and J by 7 bases, with 5 bases left in between. CDR3 length equals 11 residues. Germline CDR1 LGHDT, CDR2 YNNKEL (reference sequence). Here the CDR3 DNA reads TGTGCCAGCAGCCAAGGATTTGAGCAGTACTTC. As protein: CASSQGFEQYF.

This clonotype occurred many times. V gene TRBV5-4 combines with J gene TRBJ1-6; D unclear. Germline V gene lookup returns CDR1 SGHNT and CDR2 YYREEE (reference sequence). There are 14 residues in the CDR3. V was shortened by 0 bases and J by 7 bases, with 8 bases between the two germline ends. The CDR3 DNA reads as TGTGCCAGCAGCTTGGACAGCACAAATTCACCCCTCCACTTT. It codes for CASSLDSTNSPLHF.

This clonotype was found a few times. The chain carries TRBV4-3 and TRBJ2-1; 7 nucleotides line up with TRBD2. CDR1 is LGHNA and CDR2 is YSLEER in the germline V gene. This CDR3 comprises 15 residues. The J segment lost 0 bases and the V segment lost 5 bases, leaving 4 bases of the junction unmatched. CDR3 bases: TGCGCCAGCAGCGTAGCGGGCCCCTCCTACAATGAGCAGTTCTTC. This codes for CASSVAGPSYNEQFF.

CDR3 loop: CSAGQGLAAAYEQYF. DNA of the CDR3: TGCAGTGCTGGACAGGGACTAGCGGCCGCCTACGAGCAGTACTTC. The V gene is TRBV20-1, the J gene TRBJ2-7, with 11 bases identical to TRBD2. CDR1 is DFQATT and CDR2 is SNEGSKA in the germline V gene (reference sequence). V lost 5 bases, J lost 2 bases, and 8 bases stayed unmatched. The CDR3 loop spans 15 amino acids.

This clonotype came up a few times. V gene TRBV27 combines with J gene TRBJ2-7; TRBD1 matches at 9 bases. Germline V gene sequence: CDR1 MNHEY, CDR2 SMNVEV (reference sequence). V was clipped by 0 bases and J by 6 bases; unmatched bases: 12. The CDR3 loop spans 17 amino acids. CDR3 sequence: CASSLSGPGTGIVEQYF. The CDR3 nucleotides read TGTGCCAGCAGTTTATCGGGACCCGGGACAGGGATTGTCGAGCAGTACTTC.

Judged by abundance, this clonotype is medium-sized. J is TRBJ2-1 and V is TRBV28; D is perhaps TRBD1 (6 bases). From germline, CDR1 is MDHEN and CDR2 SYDVKM. CDR3 length equals 13 residues. Deletions cut 3 bases from V and 8 bases from J, with 11 bases between. The CDR3 coding sequence is TGTGCCAGCAGTTTCTTATCAGGGGATGAGCAGTTCTTC. This translates into CASSFLSGDEQFF.

There are many counts of this clonotype. The chain is built from TRBV6-5 and TRBJ2-4; D tentatively reads TRBD1 or TRBD2 (5 bases each). The CDR3 totals 13 residues. V shed 6 bases and J shed 8 bases, with 14 bases lying between them. Looked up from germline, CDR1 is MNHEY and CDR2 is SVGAGI. The CDR3 sequence is CASSPLGDHIQYF. Written as DNA, the CDR3 is TGTGCCAGCAGCCCGCTGGGGGACCACATTCAGTACTTC.